The entry that follows covers one T cell receptor beta chain sequence. This entry belongs to a study of technical replicates of blood from a handful of donors. The CDR3 covers 15 residues. Germline CDR1 is MNHEY and CDR2 is SMNVEV (reference sequence). The ends were cut back, 3 bases at V and 2 bases at J, with 12 bases in the middle. Profiling relied on immunoSEQ multiplex PCR, and the TCRdb table lists in-frame clones only, not all of them. The sample shows tens of thousands of clones, 95% to 98% of them seen only once. The sample was T cells isolated from PBMCs. The chain joins TRBV27 to TRBJ2-3; D remains unclear. The TCR was taken from a human donor in good health. Here the CDR3 DNA reads TGTGCCAGCAGTTTTTCGGCACTACCCACAGATACGCAGTATTTT. Amino acids: CASSFSALPTDTQYF.